This entry is about one TCR beta chain. These data are taken from a study of blood T cell repertoires in COVID-19. The study assigned cohorts using participant-reported clinical history. Recovery among Cohort 3 donors was established by two negative PCRs, clearance, or symptom resolution. Source study methods: Reference gene primer amplification yielded estimated nucleated cell counts. Only in-frame clones appear in the TCRdb table, and some are missing; sequencing was by immunoSEQ multiplex PCR. From that table come the V and J calls and clone size; the DNA was used to work out D and trimming. The sample consists of 200,000 or so clones, 84% of them appearing once. The origin of this receptor is a man aged 55-75 years who had recovered from COVID-19. The sequencing input was PBMCs or T cells enriched from blood (not recorded which).

CDR3 sequence (DNA): TGTGCCAGCAGTATCAGGGACGGGGGCACTGAAGCTTTCTTT. This encodes CASSIRDGGTEAFF. This chain connects TRBV6-5 to TRBJ1-1; weak D call: TRBD1 (5 bases). The ends were cut back, 5 bases at V and 4 bases at J, with 14 bases in the middle. This CDR3 region has 14 residues. CDR1 and CDR2 from the germline V gene are MNHEY and SVGAGI.